This T cell receptor (beta chain) was identified in a study of blood T cell repertoires in COVID-19. Across the whole study: Samples came from the United States, Italy and Spain, spanning acute and convalescent COVID-19.

V trimming: 1 base; J trimming: 0 bases; junction bases outside the gene matches: 10. Germline V gene data show CDR1 as LGHDT and CDR2 as YNNKEL (reference sequence). The CDR3 covers 18 residues. As processed by the authors: Nucleated cell number was recorded as an estimate derived from reference gene primer amplification. Repertoires were generated with immunoSEQ multiplex PCR, while TCRdb's copy carries only in-frame clones and drops some. The V and J calls and the clone size are those of that table, but D and trimming were determined from the DNA. The top ten hold more than 3% of the sample, which has 40,000 to 50,000 clones, more than 90% seen once.

The rearrangement joins TRBV3-1 (or the pseudogene TRBV3-2) to TRBJ2-7; TRBD1 matches at 9 bases. The sequenced material came from peripheral blood. The TCR originated in a human donor in a cohort sampled during active COVID-19. CDR3 residues: CASSQAGQGKPLSYEQYF. The CDR3, as DNA: TGTGCCAGCAGCCAAGCGGGACAGGGTAAACCCCTCTCCTACGAGCAGTACTTC.